This T cell receptor beta chain comes out of a study of shared clonotypes between healthy human individuals. Notes on the study in general: Richness estimates generally favored naive over memory subsets.

The germline CDR1 and CDR2 sequences are GTSNPN and SVGIG (reference sequence). V gave up 3 bases and J gave up 0 bases, with 12 bases separating them. The CDR3 spans 14 residues. A word on this clone: Antigen: not known.

TCRdb's copy holds only in-frame clones and misses some; the assay was immunoSEQ multiplex PCR. The sample has about 2 million clones, just under 95% seen once; the top ten hold roughly 1%. In the naive CD8 group, cells lacked CD45RO and were positively selected for CCR7, so terminally differentiated effector memory CD45RA+ cells were left out. This chain connects TRBV30 to TRBJ2-7; no clear D. The TCR comes from a man aged 18 to 29 in good health. Sequencing input: naive CD8+ T cells sorted from blood. The CDR3 DNA sequence: TGTGCCTGGAGGGAGATAGGGCTCTCCTACGAGCAGTACTTC. This codes for CAWREIGLSYEQYF.